One and the same sample provided the 20 T cell receptor beta chains below, sequenced in a study of cytomegalovirus exposure and HLA in healthy donors. The PCR ran on 60 Vbeta and 13 Jbeta primers. Some clones are missing from TCRdb's copy, which holds only in-frame ones; the method was immunoSEQ multiplex PCR. In the table there are 90,000 to 120,000 clones, approximately 79% of which are singletons. Sample: PBMCs. The receptors derive from a man aged 18 to 29 in good health and CMV-seronegative.

CDR3 sequence reads: CASSAQGGDNSPLHF. The CDR3 bases are TGTGCCAGCAGCGCACAGGGTGGGGATAATTCACCCCTCCACTTT. The chain has TRBV7-2 and TRBJ1-6; TRBD1 might be the D (6 bases). The V gene lost 5 bases and the J gene lost 5 bases, with 13 bases spanning the gap. The CDR3 loop spans 15 amino acids. The germline CDR1 and CDR2 sequences are SGHTA and FQGNSA. The entire variable domain, with the rest obtained from reference TRBV7-2 and TRBJ1-6, is as follows: GAGVSQSPSNKVTEKGKDVELRCDPISGHTALYWYRQSLGQGLEFLIYFQGNSAPDKSGLPSDRFSAERTGGSVSTLTIQRTQQEDSAVYLCASSAQGGDNSPLHFGNGTRLTVT.

The rearrangement uses TRBV27 and TRBJ2-1; the D gene is possibly TRBD1 (5 bases). The germline CDR1 and CDR2 sequences are MNHEY and SMNVEV (reference sequence). Trimming removed 1 base from V and 5 bases from J, with 15 bases in between. CDR3 length equals 16 residues. Written as DNA, the CDR3 is TGTGCCAGCAGTTTATTTTCGACAGTCGCTAACAATGAGCAGTTCTTC. The encoded protein is CASSLFSTVANNEQFF.

The CDR3 sequence: CASSPRLVSRDTQYF. The CDR3 nucleotides read TGTGCCAGCAGCCCGCGACTAGTGAGCCGGGATACGCAGTATTTT. The V call is TRBV7-9, the J call TRBJ2-3; perhaps TRBD2 as D (6 bases). The CDR3 length is 15 residues. V was trimmed by 5 bases and J by 6 bases, leaving 18 bases between them. Looked up from germline, CDR1 is SEHNR and CDR2 is FQNEAQ (reference sequence).

This clone occurred a few times. This chain connects TRBV19 to TRBJ1-1; 9 bases match TRBD1. Trimming at V came to 6 bases and at J to 8 bases, leaving 16 bases not matched to a gene. This CDR3 has 16 residues. Germline CDR1 is LNHDA and CDR2 is SQIVND (reference sequence). The chain's CDR3 is CASSLLPGTGKWEAFF. Written as DNA, the CDR3 is TGTGCCAGTAGCCTACTTCCGGGGACAGGGAAGTGGGAAGCTTTCTTT.

The CDR3 here is CASCRGTGTDTQYF. CDR3 bases: TGTGCCAGCTGCCGCGGGACAGGCACAGATACGCAGTATTTT. This sequence joins TRBV2 and TRBJ2-3; D possibly corresponds to TRBD1 (7 bases). CDR1 is SNHLY, CDR2 FYNNEI, per germline. V was pared by 8 bases and J by 1 base, with 13 bases between. The CDR3 is 14 residues long.

Concerning this clone itself: One end of the junction does not line up with germline, which may come from a read error. This chain connects TRBV2 to TRBJ2-1; TRBD2 aligns across 9 bases. The germline CDR1 and CDR2 sequences are SNHLY and FYNNEI. The CDR3 has 18 residues. DNA of the CDR3: TGTGCCAGCAGCTGGGATACTTTGCTAGCGGGGCCTTACAATGAGCAGCTCTTC. Amino acid sequence: CASSWDTLLAGPYNEQLF. Using reference TRBV2 and TRBJ2-1 for the parts outside the CDR3, the full variable domain is EPEVTQTPSHQVTQMGQEVILRCVPISNHLYFYWYRQILGQKVEFLVSFYNNEISEKSEIFDDQFSVERPDGSNFTLKIRSTKLEDSAMYFCASSWDTLLAGPYNEQLFGPGTRLTVL.

The chain couples TRBV2 to TRBJ2-3; perhaps TRBD2 as D (5 bases). The germline V gene has CDR1 SNHLY and CDR2 FYNNEI. Trimming took 9 bases from V and 2 from J, leaving 15 bases between them. CDR3 length: 14 amino acids. For the CDR3, the DNA is TGTGCCAGTCGGGTTAGCGTACACACAGATACGCAGTATTTT. It is translated as CASRVSVHTDTQYF.

This clone appeared a single time. The chain couples TRBV7-3 to TRBJ2-2, with 12 bases identical to TRBD2. Germline trimming cut 5 bases from V and 3 bases from J; bases unmatched to any gene: 19. This CDR3 has 21 amino acids. Germline values: CDR1 SGHTA, CDR2 FQGTGA. The CDR3 region has the DNA TGTGCCAGCAGCCCAGGGCCAAAAGCCCTCCGGACTAGCGGGGACACCGGGGAGCTGTTTTTT. Translating gives CASSPGPKALRTSGDTGELFF.

The genes are TRBV7-6 and TRBJ2-1; maybe TRBD1 (5 bases). The ends were cut back, 1 base at V and 4 bases at J, with 14 bases in the middle. From germline, CDR1 is SGHVS and CDR2 FNYEAQ. This CDR3 region has 16 residues. As DNA, the CDR3 is TGTGCCAGCAGCTTAGGACAGTCCCAAGCGTACAATGAGCAGTTCTTC. It specifies CASSLGQSQAYNEQFF.

The J gene is TRBJ2-3, the V gene TRBV10-2; 10 nucleotides match TRBD2. The CDR3 extends over 16 amino acids. V lost 0 bases to trimming and J lost 5 bases; unmatched junction nucleotides: 5. Looked up from germline, CDR1 is WSHSY and CDR2 is SAAADI. The DNA for the CDR3 is TGCGCCAGCAGTGAGTCCAGCGGGGGGGCGGGAGATACGCAGTATTTT. This codes for CASSESSGGAGDTQYF.

The chain combines TRBV25-1 with TRBJ2-2, with D uncertain. The CDR3 sequence is 16 residues long. Germline values: CDR1 MGHDK, CDR2 SYGVNS. The ends were cut back, 7 bases at V and 2 bases at J, with 17 bases in the middle. Written as DNA, the CDR3 is TGTGCCAGCACCCGCCCCGGCGGCCCAAACACCGGGGAGCTGTTTTTT. It codes for CASTRPGGPNTGELFF.

This chain joins TRBV14 and TRBJ1-2; no firm D call. This CDR3 spans 13 amino acids. V was cut by 0 bases and J by 4 bases, with 6 bases left in between. Germline V gene data show CDR1 as SGHDN and CDR2 as FVKESK. CDR3 loop: CASSQEETYGYTF. The CDR3 DNA follows: TGTGCCAGCAGCCAAGAGGAGACCTATGGCTACACCTTC.

Worth noting for this clone: Sequence at one end of the junction differs from germline and may be a read error. V and J are TRBV5-1 and TRBJ2-6; tentatively, D is TRBD1 (5 bases). Per the germline V gene, CDR1 is SGHRS and CDR2 is YFSETQ. There are 14 residues in the CDR3. The CDR3 here is CASSFYSGANVLAF. The CDR3 coding sequence is TGCGCCAGCAGCTTTTATAGTGGGGCCAACGTCCTGGCTTTC.

J is TRBJ1-3 and V is TRBV5-6; D call uncertain. This CDR3 is 14 amino acids long. V shed 4 bases and J shed 3 bases, with 11 bases lying between them. CDR1 is SGHDT and CDR2 is YYEEEE in the germline V gene. The CDR3 DNA sequence: TGTGCCAGCAGCCTCGAATTGAGTGGAAACACCATATATTTT. Protein sequence: CASSLELSGNTIYF. The variable domain in full, with the rest retrieved from reference TRBV5-6 and TRBJ1-3, is DAGVTQSPTHLIKTRGQQVTLRCSPKSGHDTVSWYQQALGQGPQFIFQYYEEEERQRGNFPDRFSGHQFPNYSSELNVNALLLGDSALYLCASSLELSGNTIYFGEGSWLTVV.

This sequence joins TRBV10-3 and TRBJ2-3; TRBD2 might be the D (7 bases). The length of the CDR3 is 16 residues. Germline lookup yields CDR1 ENHRY and CDR2 SYGVKD. V was shortened by 5 bases and J by 7 bases, with 22 bases between the two germline ends. CDR3 in amino acids: CAISPREGGNLNTQYF. CDR3 nucleotide sequence: TGTGCCATCAGTCCCCGCGAGGGGGGGAATCTAAATACGCAGTATTTT.

The chain couples TRBV5-1 to TRBJ2-2, with D tentatively TRBD2 (5 bases). This CDR3 comprises 15 residues. Germline lookup yields CDR1 SGHRS and CDR2 YFSETQ. Trimming took 3 bases from V and 4 from J, leaving 13 bases between them. The DNA of the CDR3 is TGCGCCAGCAGCTCGGCGGGCCGGGGCACCGGGGAGCTGTTTTTT. Its protein is CASSSAGRGTGELFF.

The CDR3 DNA follows: TGTGCTTCGTCTGGACAGGGAGTATCCGGGGAGCTGTTTTTT. Translation: CASSGQGVSGELFF. V is TRBV6-1 and J is TRBJ2-2, with 8 bases lining up with TRBD1. The V gene's germline CDR1 is MNHNS and CDR2 SASEGT. This CDR3 is 14 amino acids long.

This clone has a single count. V usage is TRBV29-1 and J usage is TRBJ2-7; 8 bases are a match to TRBD1. From germline, CDR1 is SQVTM and CDR2 ANQGSEA. The CDR3 is 14 residues long. Trimming at V came to 1 base and at J to 6 bases, leaving 8 bases not matched to a gene. The chain's CDR3 is CSVEGGQGIREQYF. CDR3 nucleotide sequence: TGCAGCGTTGAAGGAGGACAGGGAATCCGCGAGCAGTACTTC.

The CDR3 DNA sequence: TGCGCCAGCAGCCGGTCCGGGACAGCCGTTGAAAAACTGTTTTTT. Its protein product is CASSRSGTAVEKLFF. The chain couples TRBV4-1 to TRBJ1-4; 7 nucleotides line up with TRBD1. Germline V CDR1 and CDR2: MGHRA, YSYEKL. Trimming removed 4 bases from V and 7 bases from J; junction bases left unmatched: 9. This CDR3 comprises 15 residues.

The V gene is TRBV6-4, the J gene TRBJ2-3; 12 bases are shared with TRBD2. CDR1 and CDR2 (germline): MRHNA, SNTAGT. The V and J ends lost 3 bases and 2 bases, in that order; junction bases with no gene match: 3. The CDR3 loop spans 16 amino acids. The CDR3 loop is CASSELAGGYTDTQYF. CDR3 nucleotide sequence: TGTGCCAGCAGTGAACTAGCGGGGGGATACACAGATACGCAGTATTTT.